This T cell receptor beta chain was retrieved from a study of T cells in Graves' hyperthyroidism and ophthalmopathy. Overall study results and limits: Ophthalmopathy was predicted by the model a median of around 5.9 months ahead of onset.

RNA transcripts were the template for amplifying TCR beta CDR3 regions. An initial round of RT-PCR targeting the TCR CDR3 relied on the HTBI primer set. In TCRdb, the multiplex PCR reads were re-called with MiXCR into one record per CDR3 protein. There are roughly 700,000 distinct CDR3 sequences in the sample; 17% occur only once, and about 16% lies in the top ten. Concerning this clonotype itself: Its antigen is still unknown.

Trimming pared 4 bases from V and 5 bases from J, leaving 11 bases between. CDR3 length: 13 residues. Per the germline V gene, CDR1 is LNHDA and CDR2 is SQIVND (reference sequence). The chain has TRBV19 and TRBJ2-5; possible D gene TRBD1, 6 bases. Specimen: blood. The TCR originated in a man aged 45-65 years with Graves' hyperthyroidism. The CDR3 sequence is CASSTQGQETQYF. In DNA form, the CDR3 reads TGTGCCAGTAGTACACAGGGTCAGGAGACCCAGTACTTC. The whole variable domain, filled in from reference TRBV19 and TRBJ2-5, reads DGGITQSPKYLFRKEGQNVTLSCEQNLNHDAMYWYRQDPGQGLRLIYYSQIVNDFQKGDIAEGYSVSREKKESFPLTVTSAQKNPTAFYLCASSTQGQETQYFGPGTRLLVL.